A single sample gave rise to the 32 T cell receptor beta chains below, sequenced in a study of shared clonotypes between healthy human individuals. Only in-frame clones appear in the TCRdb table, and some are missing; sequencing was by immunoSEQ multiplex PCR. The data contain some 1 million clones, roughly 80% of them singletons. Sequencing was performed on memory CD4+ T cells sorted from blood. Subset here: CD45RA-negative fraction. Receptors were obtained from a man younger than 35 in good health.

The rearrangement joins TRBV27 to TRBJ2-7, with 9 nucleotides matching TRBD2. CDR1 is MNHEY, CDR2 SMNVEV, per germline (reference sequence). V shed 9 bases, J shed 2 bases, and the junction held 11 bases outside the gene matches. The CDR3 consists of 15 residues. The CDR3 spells CASRRGRAWAYEQYF. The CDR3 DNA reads TGTGCCAGTCGGCGCGGGAGGGCCTGGGCCTACGAGCAGTACTTC.

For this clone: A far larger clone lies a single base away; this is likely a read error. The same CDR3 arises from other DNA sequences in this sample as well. CDR3 in DNA: TGCGCCAGCAGCTTGGAAGGAAACACCGGGGAGCTGTTTTTT. Translation: CASSLEGNTGELFF. V usage is TRBV5-1 and J usage is TRBJ2-2, with D unresolved. CDR1 is SGHRS and CDR2 is YFSETQ in the germline V gene. This CDR3 is 14 amino acids long. The V end was cut by 0 bases, the J end by 2 bases, with 5 bases between.

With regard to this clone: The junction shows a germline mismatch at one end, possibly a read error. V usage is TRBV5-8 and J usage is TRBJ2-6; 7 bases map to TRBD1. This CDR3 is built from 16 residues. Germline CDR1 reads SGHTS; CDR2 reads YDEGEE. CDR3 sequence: CASSHQTGKGANVLTF. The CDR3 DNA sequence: TGTGCCAGCAGCCACCAGACAGGGAAGGGGGCAAACGTCCTGACTTTC.

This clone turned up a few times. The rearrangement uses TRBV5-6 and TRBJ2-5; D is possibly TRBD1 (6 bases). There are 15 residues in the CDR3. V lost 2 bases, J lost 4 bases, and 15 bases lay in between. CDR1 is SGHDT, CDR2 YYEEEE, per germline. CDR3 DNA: TGTGCCAGCAGCTTTCGGCGCCTAGGGGGAGAGACCCAGTACTTC. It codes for CASSFRRLGGETQYF.

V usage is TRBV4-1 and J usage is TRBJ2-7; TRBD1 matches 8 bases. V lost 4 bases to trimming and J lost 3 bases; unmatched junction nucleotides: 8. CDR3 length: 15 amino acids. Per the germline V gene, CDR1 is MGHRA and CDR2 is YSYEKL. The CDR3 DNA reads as TGCGCCAGCAGCCCGACAGGGGCCGGGGACTACGAGCAGTACTTC. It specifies CASSPTGAGDYEQYF.

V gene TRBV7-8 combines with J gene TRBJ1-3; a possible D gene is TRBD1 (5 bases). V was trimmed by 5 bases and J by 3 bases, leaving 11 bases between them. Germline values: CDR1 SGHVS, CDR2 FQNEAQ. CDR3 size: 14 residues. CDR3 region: CASSPSGGGNTIYF. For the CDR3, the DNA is TGTGCCAGCAGCCCGTCGGGGGGTGGAAACACCATATATTTT.

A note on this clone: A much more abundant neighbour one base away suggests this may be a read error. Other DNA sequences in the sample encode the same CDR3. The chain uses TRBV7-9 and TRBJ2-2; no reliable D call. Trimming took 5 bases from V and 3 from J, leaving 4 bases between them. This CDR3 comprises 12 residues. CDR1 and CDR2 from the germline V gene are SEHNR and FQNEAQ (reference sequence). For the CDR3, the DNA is TGTGCCAGCAGCCCGGACACCGGGGAGCTGTTTTTT. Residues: CASSPDTGELFF.

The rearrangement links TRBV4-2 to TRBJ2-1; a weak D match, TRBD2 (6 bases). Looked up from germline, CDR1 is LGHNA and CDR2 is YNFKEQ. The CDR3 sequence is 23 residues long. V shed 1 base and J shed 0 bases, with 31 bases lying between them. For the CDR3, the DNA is TGTGCCAGCAGCCAAGCGGGGACGGGGAGGTTATCTGACTCTCCTAGCTCCTACAATGAGCAGTTCTTC. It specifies CASSQAGTGRLSDSPSSYNEQFF.

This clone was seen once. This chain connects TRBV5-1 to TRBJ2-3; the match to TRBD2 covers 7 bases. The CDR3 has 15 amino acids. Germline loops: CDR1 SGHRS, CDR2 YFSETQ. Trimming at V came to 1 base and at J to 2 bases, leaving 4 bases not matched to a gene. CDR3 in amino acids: CASSLRGVPTDTQYF. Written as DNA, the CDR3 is TGCGCCAGCAGCTTGCGGGGGGTCCCCACAGATACGCAGTATTTT.

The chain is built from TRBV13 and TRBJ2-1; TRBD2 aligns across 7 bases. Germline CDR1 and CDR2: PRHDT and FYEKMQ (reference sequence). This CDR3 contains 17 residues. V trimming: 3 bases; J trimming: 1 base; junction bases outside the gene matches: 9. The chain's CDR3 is CASSFGAGAGSYNEQFF. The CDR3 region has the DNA TGTGCCAGCAGCTTTGGGGCGGGAGCAGGGTCCTACAATGAGCAGTTCTTC.

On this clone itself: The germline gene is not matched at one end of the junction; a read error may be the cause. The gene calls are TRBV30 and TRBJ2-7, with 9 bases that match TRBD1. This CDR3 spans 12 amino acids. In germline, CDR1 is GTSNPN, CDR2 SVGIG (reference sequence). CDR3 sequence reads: CAWSATGTGSGF. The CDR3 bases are TGTGCCTGGAGTGCCACCGGGACAGGGAGTGGCTTC.

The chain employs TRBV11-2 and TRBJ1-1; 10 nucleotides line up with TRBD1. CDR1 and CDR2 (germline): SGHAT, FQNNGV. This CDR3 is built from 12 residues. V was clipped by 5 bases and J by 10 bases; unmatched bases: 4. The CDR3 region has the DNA TGTGCCAGCAGCCGACAGGGGGCAAGAGCTTTCTTT. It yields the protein CASSRQGARAFF. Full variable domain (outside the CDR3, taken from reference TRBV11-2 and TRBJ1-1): EAGVAQSPRYKIIEKRQSVAFWCNPISGHATLYWYQQILGQGPKLLIQFQNNGVVDDSQLPKDRFSAERLKGVDSTLKIQPAKLEDSAVYLCASSRQGARAFFGQGTRLTVV.

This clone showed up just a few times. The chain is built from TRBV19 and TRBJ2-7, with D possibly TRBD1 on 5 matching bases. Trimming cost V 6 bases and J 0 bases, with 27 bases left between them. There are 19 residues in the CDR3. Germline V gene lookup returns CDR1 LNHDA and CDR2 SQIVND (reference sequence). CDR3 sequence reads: CASSPVPGSLATSSYEQYF. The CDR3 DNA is TGTGCCAGTAGCCCAGTCCCAGGGTCCCTTGCCACGAGCTCCTACGAGCAGTACTTC.

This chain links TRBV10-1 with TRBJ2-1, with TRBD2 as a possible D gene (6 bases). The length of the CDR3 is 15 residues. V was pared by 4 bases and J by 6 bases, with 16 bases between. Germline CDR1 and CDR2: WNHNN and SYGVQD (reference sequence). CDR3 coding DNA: TGCGCCAGCAGTGCCGGGACGGTGGGGGGCAATGAGCAGTTCTTC. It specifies CASSAGTVGGNEQFF.

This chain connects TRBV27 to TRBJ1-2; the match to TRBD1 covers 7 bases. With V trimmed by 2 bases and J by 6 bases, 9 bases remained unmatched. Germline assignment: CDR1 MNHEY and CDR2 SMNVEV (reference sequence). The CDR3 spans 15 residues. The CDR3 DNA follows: TGTGCCAGCAGTTTACGACCGGCAGGGGGGAATGGCTACACCTTC. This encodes CASSLRPAGGNGYTF.

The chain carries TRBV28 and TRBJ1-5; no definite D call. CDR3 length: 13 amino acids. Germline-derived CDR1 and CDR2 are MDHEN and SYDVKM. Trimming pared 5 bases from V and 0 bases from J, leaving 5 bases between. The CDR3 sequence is CASSQYSNQPQHF. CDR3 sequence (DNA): TGTGCCAGCAGTCAGTATAGCAATCAGCCCCAGCATTTT.

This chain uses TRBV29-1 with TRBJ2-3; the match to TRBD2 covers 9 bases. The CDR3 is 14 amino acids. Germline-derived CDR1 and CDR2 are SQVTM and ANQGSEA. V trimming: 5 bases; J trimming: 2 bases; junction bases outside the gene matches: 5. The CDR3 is CSVSGGGVTDTQYF. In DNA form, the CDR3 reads TGCAGCGTTAGCGGCGGGGGGGTCACAGATACGCAGTATTTT.

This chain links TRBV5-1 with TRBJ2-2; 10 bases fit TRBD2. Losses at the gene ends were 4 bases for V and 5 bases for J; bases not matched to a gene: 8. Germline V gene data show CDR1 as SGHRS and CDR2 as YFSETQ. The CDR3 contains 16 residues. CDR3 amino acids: CASSILAGFVTGELFF. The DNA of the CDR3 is TGCGCCAGCAGCATACTAGCGGGGTTTGTAACCGGGGAGCTGTTTTTT. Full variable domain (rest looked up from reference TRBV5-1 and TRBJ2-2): KAGVTQTPRYLIKTRGQQVTLSCSPISGHRSVSWYQQTPGQGLQFLFEYFSETQRNKGNFPGRFSGRQFSNSRSEMNVSTLELGDSALYLCASSILAGFVTGELFFGEGSRLTVL.

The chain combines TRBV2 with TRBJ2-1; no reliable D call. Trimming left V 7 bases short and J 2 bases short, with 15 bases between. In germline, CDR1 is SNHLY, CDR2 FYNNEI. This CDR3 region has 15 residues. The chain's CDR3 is CASTRTQGAYNEQFF. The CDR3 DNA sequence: TGTGCCAGCACCCGCACCCAAGGCGCCTACAATGAGCAGTTCTTC. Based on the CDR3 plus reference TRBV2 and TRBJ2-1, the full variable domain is EPEVTQTPSHQVTQMGQEVILRCVPISNHLYFYWYRQILGQKVEFLVSFYNNEISEKSEIFDDQFSVERPDGSNFTLKIRSTKLEDSAMYFCASTRTQGAYNEQFFGPGTRLTVL.

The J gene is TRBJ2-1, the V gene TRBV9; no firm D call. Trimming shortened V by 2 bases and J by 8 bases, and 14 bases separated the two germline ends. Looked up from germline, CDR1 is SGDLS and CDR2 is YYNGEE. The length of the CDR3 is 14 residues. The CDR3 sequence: CASSVQHPWDEQFF. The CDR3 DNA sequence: TGTGCCAGCAGCGTGCAACACCCCTGGGATGAGCAGTTCTTC.

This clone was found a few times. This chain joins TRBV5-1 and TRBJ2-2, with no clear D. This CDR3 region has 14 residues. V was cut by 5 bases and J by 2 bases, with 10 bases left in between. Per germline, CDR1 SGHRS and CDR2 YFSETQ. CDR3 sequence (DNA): TGCGCCAGCAGGGAACAGACAAACACCGGGGAGCTGTTTTTT. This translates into CASREQTNTGELFF.

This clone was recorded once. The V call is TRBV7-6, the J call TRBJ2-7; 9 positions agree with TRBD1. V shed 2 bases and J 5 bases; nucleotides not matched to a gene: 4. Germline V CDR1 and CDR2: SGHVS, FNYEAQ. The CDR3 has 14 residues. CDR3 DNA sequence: TGTGCCAGCAGCTTAAGGGGACAGGGAGACGAGCAGTACTTC. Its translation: CASSLRGQGDEQYF.

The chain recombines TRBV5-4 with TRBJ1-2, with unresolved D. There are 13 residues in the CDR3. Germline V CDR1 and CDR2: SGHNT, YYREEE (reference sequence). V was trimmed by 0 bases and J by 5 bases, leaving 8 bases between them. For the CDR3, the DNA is TGTGCCAGCAGCTTGGACACGGCATATGGCTACACCTTC. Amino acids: CASSLDTAYGYTF.

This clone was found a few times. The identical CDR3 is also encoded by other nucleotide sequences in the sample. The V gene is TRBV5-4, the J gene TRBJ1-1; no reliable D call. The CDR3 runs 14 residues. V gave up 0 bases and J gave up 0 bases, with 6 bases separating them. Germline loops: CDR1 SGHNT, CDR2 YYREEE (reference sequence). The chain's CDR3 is CASSLVGVNTEAFF. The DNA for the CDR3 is TGTGCCAGCAGCTTGGTCGGAGTGAACACTGAAGCTTTCTTT.

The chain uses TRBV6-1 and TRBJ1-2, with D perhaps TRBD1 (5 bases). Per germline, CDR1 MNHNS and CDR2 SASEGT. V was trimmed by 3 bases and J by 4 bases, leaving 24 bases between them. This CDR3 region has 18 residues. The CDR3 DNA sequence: TGTGCCAGCAGTGAGGAGGGGTCAGGAGGGAGGCTAAGCTATGGCTACACCTTC. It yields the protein CASSEEGSGGRLSYGYTF.

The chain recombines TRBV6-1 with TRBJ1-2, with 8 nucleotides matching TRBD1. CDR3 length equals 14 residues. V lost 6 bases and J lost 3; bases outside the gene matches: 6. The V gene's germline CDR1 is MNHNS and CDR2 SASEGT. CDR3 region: CASSGQGRDYGYTF. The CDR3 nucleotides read TGTGCCAGCAGCGGACAGGGTCGTGACTATGGCTACACCTTC.

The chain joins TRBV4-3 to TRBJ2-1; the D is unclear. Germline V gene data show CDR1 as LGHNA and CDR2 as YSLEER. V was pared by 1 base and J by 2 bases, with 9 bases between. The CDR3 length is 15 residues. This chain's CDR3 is CASSQVAAAYNEQFF. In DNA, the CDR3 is TGCGCCAGCAGCCAAGTTGCGGCGGCCTACAATGAGCAGTTCTTC.

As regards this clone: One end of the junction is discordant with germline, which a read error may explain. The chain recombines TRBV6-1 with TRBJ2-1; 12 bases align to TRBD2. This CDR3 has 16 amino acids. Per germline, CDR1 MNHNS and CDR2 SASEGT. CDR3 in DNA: TGTGCCAGCAGGGAAGGGGGACTAGCGGGCAACAATGAGCAGTTCTTC. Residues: CASREGGLAGNNEQFF.

The CDR3 here is CASSEATLYGYTF. As DNA, the CDR3 is TGTGCCAGCAGTGAAGCGACACTTTATGGCTACACCTTC. The chain carries TRBV6-1 and TRBJ1-2; D is unresolved. Germline CDR1 is MNHNS and CDR2 is SASEGT. The CDR3 runs 13 residues. V shed 0 bases and J shed 5 bases, with 7 bases lying between them.

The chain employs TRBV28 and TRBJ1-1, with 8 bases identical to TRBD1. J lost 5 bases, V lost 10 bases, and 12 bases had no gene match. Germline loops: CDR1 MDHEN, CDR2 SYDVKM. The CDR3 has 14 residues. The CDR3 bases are TGTGCCACGGACCTACAGGGGGGACGGACTGAAGCTTTCTTT. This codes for CATDLQGGRTEAFF.

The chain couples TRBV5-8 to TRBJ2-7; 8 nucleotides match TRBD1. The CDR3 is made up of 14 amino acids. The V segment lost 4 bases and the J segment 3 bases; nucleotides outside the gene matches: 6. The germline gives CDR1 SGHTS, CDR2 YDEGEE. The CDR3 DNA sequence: TGTGCCAGCAGCCTACGGACAGGGTACTACGAGCAGTACTTC. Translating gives CASSLRTGYYEQYF.

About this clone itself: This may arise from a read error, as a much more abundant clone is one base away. Here the CDR3 DNA reads TGTGCCAGCAGCCCTTACACAGATACGCAGTATTTT. Residues: CASSPYTDTQYF. J is TRBJ2-3 and V is TRBV5-5, with D unresolved. CDR1 and CDR2 from the germline V gene are SGHKS and YYEKEE (reference sequence). The CDR3 extends over 12 amino acids. V lost 4 bases to trimming and J lost 2 bases, with 5 bases between them.